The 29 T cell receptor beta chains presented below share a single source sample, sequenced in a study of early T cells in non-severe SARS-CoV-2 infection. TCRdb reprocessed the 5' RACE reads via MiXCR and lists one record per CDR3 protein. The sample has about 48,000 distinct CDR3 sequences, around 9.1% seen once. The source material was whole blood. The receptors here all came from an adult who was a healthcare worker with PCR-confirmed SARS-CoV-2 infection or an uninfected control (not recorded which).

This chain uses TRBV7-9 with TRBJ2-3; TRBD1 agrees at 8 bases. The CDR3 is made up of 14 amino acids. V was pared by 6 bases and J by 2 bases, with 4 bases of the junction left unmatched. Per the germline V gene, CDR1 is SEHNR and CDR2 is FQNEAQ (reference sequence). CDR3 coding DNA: TGTGCCAGCAGTCAGGACAGGGACACAGATACGCAGTATTTT. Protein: CASSQDRDTDTQYF.

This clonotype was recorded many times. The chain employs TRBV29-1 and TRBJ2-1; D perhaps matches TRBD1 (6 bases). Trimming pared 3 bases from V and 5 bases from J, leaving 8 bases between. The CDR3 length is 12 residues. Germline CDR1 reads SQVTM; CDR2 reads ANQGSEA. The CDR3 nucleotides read TGCAGCGTTGAGGGGGCGAACAATGAGCAGTTCTTC. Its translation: CSVEGANNEQFF.

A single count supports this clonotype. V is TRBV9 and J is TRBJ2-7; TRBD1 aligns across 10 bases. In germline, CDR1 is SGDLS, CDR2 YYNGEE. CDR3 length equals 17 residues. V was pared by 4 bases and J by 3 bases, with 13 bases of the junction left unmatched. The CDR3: CASSPRQGAEMGYEQYF. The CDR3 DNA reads TGTGCCAGCAGCCCCAGACAGGGGGCAGAGATGGGCTACGAGCAGTACTTC.

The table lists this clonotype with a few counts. The DNA for the CDR3 is TGTGCCAGCAGCTTGGACCAATTAAGCTCCTACGAGCAGTACTTC. It specifies CASSLDQLSSYEQYF. The chain joins TRBV7-9 to TRBJ2-7; D unresolved. The V and J ends lost 3 bases and 0 bases respectively, with 12 bases between them. Germline V CDR1 and CDR2: SEHNR, FQNEAQ (reference sequence). There are 15 residues in the CDR3.

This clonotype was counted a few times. In DNA form, the CDR3 reads TGTGCCAGTAGTTCGGGGGGGAGAGCGGGAGATCCGTACAATGAGCAGTTCTTC. This encodes CASSSGGRAGDPYNEQFF. The chain links TRBV19 to TRBJ2-1, with 8 bases identical to TRBD2. Trimming took 5 bases from V and 4 from J; bases not matched to a gene: 16. Germline CDR1 is LNHDA and CDR2 is SQIVND (reference sequence). The CDR3 has 18 amino acids.

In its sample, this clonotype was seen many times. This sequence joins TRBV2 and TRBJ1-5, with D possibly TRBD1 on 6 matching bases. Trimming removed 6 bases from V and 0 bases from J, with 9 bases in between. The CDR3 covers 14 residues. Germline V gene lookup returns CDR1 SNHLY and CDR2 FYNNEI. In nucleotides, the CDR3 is TGTGCCAGCAGCTACAGGGCTAGCAATCAGCCCCAGCATTTT. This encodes CASSYRASNQPQHF.

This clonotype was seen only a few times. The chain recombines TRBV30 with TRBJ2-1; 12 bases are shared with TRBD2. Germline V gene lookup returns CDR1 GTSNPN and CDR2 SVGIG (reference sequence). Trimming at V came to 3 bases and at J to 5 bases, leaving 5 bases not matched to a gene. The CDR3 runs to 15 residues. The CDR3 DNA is TGTGCCTGGAGCCGGGCTAGCGGGAGGGACAATGAGCAGTTCTTC. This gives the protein CAWSRASGRDNEQFF.

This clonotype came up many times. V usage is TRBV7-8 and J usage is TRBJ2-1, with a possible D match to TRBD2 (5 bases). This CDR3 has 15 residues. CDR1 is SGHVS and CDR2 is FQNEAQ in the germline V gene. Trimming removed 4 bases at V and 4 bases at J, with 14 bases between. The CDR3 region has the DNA TGTGCCAGCAGCTCCAACGACTACGGGTACAATGAGCAGTTCTTC. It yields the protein CASSSNDYGYNEQFF.

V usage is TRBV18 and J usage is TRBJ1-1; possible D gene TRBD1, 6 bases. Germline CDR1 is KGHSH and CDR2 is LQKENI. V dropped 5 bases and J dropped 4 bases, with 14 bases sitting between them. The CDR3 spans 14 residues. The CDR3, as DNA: TGTGCCAGCTCAACCGAGGGGGGGATCACTGAAGCTTTCTTT. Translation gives CASSTEGGITEAFF.

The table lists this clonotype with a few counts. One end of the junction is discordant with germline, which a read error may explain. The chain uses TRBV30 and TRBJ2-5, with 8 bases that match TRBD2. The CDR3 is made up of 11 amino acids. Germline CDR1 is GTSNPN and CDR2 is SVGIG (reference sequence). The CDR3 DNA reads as TGTGCCTGGAGTGTAGGGACTAGACCGTCCTTC. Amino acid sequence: CAWSVGTRPSF.

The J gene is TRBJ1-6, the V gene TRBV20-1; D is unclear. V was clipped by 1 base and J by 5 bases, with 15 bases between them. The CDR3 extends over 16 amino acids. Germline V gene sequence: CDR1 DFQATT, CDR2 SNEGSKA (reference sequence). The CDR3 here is CSARVLLRIDNSPLHF. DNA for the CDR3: TGCAGTGCTAGAGTTCTACTTAGGATTGATAATTCACCCCTCCACTTT.

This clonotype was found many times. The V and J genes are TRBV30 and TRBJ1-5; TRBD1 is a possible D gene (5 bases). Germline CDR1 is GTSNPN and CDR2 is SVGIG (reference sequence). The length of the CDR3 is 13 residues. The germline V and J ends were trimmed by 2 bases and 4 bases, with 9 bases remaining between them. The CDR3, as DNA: TGTGCCTGGAGTCCAAACAGGAATCAGCCCCAGCATTTT. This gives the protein CAWSPNRNQPQHF.

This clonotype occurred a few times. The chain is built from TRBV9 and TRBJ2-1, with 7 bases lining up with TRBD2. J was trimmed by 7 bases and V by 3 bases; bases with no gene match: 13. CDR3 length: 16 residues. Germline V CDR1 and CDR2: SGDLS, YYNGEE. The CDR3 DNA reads TGTGCCAGCAGCGCCGACGGAGGCGGGAGTATAAATGAGCAGTTCTTC. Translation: CASSADGGGSINEQFF.

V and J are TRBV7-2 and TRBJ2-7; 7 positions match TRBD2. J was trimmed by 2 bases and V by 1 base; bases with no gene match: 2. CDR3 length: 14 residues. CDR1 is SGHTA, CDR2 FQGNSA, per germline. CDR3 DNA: TGTGCCAGCAGCTTAGGCGGGACTACCTACGAGCAGTACTTC. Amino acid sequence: CASSLGGTTYEQYF.

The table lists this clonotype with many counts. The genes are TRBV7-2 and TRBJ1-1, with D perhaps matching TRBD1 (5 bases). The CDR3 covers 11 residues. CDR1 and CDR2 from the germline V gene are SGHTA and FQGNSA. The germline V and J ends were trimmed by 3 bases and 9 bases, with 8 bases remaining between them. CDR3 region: CASSFGGKAFF. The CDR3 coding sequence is TGTGCCAGCAGCTTTGGGGGGAAAGCTTTCTTT.

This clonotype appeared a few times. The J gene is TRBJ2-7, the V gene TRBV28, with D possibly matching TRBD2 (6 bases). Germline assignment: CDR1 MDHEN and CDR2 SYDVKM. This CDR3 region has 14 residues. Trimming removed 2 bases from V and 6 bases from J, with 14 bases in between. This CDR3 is CASSLVGAGTEQYF. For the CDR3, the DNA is TGTGCCAGCAGTTTAGTAGGAGCGGGTACCGAGCAGTACTTC.

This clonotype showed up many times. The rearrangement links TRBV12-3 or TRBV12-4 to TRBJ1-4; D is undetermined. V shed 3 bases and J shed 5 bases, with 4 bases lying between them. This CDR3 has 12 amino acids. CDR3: CASSFENEKLFF. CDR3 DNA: TGTGCCAGCAGTTTTGAAAATGAAAAACTGTTTTTT.

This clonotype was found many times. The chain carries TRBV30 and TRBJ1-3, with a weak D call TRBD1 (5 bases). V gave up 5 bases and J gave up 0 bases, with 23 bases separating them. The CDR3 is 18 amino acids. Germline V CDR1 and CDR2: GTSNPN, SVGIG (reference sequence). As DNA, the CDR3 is TGTGCCTGGGTCGCAAGGGGTACCGTGAAAAACTCTGGAAACACCATATATTTT. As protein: CAWVARGTVKNSGNTIYF.

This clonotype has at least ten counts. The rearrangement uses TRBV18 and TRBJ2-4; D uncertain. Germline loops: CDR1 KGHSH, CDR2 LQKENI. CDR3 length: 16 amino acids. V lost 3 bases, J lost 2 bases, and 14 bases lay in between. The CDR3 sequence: CASSPTQVLTKNIQYF. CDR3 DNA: TGTGCCAGCTCACCTACGCAGGTTCTGACCAAAAACATTCAGTACTTC. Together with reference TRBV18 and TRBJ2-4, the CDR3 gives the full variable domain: NAGVMQNPRHLVRRRGQEARLRCSPMKGHSHVYWYRQLPEEGLKFMVYLQKENIIDESGMPKERFSAEFPKEGPSILRIQQVVRGDSAAYFCASSPTQVLTKNIQYFGAGTRLSVL.

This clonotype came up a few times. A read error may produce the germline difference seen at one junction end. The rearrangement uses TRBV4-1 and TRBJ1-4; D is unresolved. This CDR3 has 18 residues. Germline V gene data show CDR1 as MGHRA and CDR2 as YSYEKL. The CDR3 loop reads CTSSLKVMTPGTNEKLFF. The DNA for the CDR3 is TGCACCAGCAGCCTGAAGGTGATGACTCCCGGGACTAATGAAAAACTGTTTTTT.

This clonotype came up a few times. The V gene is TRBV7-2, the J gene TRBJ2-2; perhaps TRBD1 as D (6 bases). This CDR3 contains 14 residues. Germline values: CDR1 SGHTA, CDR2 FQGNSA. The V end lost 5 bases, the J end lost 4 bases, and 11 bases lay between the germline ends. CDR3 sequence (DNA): TGTGCCAGCAGCCCGCAGGGGCCCACCGGGGAGCTGTTTTTT. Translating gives CASSPQGPTGELFF.

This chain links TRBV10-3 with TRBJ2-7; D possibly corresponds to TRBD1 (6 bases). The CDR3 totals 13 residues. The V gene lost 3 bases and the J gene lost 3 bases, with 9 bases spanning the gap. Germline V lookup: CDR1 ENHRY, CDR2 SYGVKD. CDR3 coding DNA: TGTGCCATCAGTGATGGACAGATCTACGAGCAGTACTTC. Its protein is CAISDGQIYEQYF.

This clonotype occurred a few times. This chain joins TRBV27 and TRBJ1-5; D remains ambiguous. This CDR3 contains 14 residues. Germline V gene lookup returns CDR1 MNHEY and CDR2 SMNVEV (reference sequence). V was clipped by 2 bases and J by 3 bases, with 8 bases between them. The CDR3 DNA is TGTGCCAGCAGTTTACAAGGCTACAATCAGCCCCAGCATTTT. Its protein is CASSLQGYNQPQHF.

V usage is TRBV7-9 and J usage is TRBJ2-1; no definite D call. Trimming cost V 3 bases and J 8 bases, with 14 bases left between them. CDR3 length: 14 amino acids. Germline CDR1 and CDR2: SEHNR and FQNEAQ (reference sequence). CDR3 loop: CASSFFDLGDEQFF. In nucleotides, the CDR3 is TGTGCCAGCAGCTTTTTTGACCTCGGCGATGAGCAGTTCTTC.

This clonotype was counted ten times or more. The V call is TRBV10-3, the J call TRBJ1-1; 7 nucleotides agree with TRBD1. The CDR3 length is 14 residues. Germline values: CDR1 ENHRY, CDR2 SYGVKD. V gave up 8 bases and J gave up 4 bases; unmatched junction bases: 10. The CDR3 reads CAIRSATGITEAFF. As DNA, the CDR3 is TGTGCCATCCGGTCTGCGACAGGGATCACTGAAGCTTTCTTT.

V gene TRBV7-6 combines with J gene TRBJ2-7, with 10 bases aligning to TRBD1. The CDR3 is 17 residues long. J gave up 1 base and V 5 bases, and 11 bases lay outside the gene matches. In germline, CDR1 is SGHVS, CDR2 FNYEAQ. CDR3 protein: CASSPGPGQGKSYEQYF. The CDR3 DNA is TGTGCCAGCAGCCCCGGTCCGGGACAGGGGAAGTCCTACGAGCAGTACTTC.

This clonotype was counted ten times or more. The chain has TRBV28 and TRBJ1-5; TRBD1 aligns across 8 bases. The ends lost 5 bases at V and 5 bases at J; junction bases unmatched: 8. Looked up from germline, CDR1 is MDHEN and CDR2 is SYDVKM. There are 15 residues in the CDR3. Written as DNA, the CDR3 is TGTGCCAGCAGTCCACTCAAGACAGGGGATCAGCCCCAGCATTTT. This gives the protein CASSPLKTGDQPQHF.

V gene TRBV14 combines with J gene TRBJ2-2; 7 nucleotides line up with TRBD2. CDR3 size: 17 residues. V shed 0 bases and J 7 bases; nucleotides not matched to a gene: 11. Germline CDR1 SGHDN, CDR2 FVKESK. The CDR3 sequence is CASSQDRVGGSGGELFF. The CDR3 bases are TGTGCCAGCAGCCAAGATCGAGTCGGCGGGAGCGGCGGGGAGCTGTTTTTT.

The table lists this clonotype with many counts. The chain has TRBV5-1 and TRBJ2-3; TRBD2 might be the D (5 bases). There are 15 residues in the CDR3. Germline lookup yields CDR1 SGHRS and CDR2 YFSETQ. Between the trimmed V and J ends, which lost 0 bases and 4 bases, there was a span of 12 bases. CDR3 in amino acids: CASSLDSAGADTQYF. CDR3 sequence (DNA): TGCGCCAGCAGCTTGGATAGTGCCGGGGCAGATACGCAGTATTTT.